This T cell receptor beta chain was captured by sequencing in a study of blood T cells in healthy people across ages. Germline V gene data show CDR1 as SGHRS and CDR2 as YFSETQ. Trimming cost V 2 bases and J 2 bases, with 9 bases left between them. This CDR3 contains 14 residues. Primed by a sample-barcoded 5' primer and a J-beta primer mix, a second PCR proceeded for about 7 to 11 cycles. TCRdb reprocessed the 5' RACE reads via MiXCR and lists one record per CDR3 protein. The sample has roughly 830,000 distinct CDR3 sequences; approximately 67% are singletons. Russia was home to the donors, healthy Caucasian individuals aged roughly 6 to 90.

The sequence came from a man aged 30 to 45 in good health. The V and J genes are TRBV5-1 and TRBJ2-3; D call uncertain. The sequenced sample was blood. CDR3 sequence reads: CASSFTANTDTQYF. The CDR3 region has the DNA TGCGCCAGCAGCTTCACAGCGAACACAGATACGCAGTATTTT.